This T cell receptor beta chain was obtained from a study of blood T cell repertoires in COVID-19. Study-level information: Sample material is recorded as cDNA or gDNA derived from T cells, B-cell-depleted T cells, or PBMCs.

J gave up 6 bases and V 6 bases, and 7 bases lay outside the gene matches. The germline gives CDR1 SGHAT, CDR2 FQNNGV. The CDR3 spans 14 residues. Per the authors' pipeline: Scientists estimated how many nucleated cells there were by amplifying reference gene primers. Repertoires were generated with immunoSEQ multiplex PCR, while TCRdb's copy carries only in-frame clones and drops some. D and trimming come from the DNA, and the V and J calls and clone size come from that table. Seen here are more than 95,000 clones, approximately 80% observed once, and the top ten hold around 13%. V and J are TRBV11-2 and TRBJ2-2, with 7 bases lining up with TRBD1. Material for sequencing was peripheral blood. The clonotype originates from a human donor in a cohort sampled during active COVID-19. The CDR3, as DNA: TGTGCCAGCAGTGACAGGGTTGTGTCCGGGGAGCTGTTTTTT. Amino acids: CASSDRVVSGELFF.